This TCR beta chain came from a study of cytomegalovirus exposure and HLA in healthy donors. Using immunoSEQ multiplex PCR, the repertoire was profiled, and TCRdb retains in-frame clones only, with some absent. The table has a few hundred thousand clones, roughly 87% seen once. V lost 10 bases, J lost 3 bases, and 7 bases stayed unmatched. This CDR3 contains 13 residues. Per the germline V gene, CDR1 is ENHRY and CDR2 is SYGVKD. In its sample, this clone was seen once. Sequencing was carried out using PBMCs. The receptor comes from a man between 18 and 35 years old in good health and CMV-seropositive. This chain joins TRBV10-3 and TRBJ1-2; TRBD1 matches 8 bases. The CDR3 spells CASLQGADYGYTF. The CDR3 coding sequence is TGTGCCAGCCTTCAGGGGGCCGACTATGGCTACACCTTC.